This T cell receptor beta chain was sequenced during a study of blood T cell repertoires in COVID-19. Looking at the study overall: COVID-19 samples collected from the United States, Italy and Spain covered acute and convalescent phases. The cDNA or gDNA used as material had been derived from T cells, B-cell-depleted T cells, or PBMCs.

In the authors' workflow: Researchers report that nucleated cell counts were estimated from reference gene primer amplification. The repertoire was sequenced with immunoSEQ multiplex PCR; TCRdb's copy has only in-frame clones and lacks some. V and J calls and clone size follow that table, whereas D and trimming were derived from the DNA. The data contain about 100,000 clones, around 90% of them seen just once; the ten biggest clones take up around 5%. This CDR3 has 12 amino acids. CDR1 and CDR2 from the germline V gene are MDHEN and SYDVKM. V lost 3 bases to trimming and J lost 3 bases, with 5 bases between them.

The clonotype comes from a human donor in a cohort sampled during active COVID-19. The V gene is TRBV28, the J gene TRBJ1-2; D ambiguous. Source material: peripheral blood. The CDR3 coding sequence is TGTGCCAGCAGTTTCCGGGACTATGGCTACACCTTC. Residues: CASSFRDYGYTF.